The 30 T cell receptor beta chains listed next were all sequenced from one sample in a study of OX40 agonist ivuxolimab in advanced cancers. The assay was immunoSEQ multiplex PCR, and TCRdb's table has in-frame clones only and misses some. The sample holds tens of thousands of clones; 81% are singletons and the top ten take about 4.9%. Source: CD4+ or CD8+ T cells sorted from blood, taken in a trial of the OX40 agonist ivuxolimab. These receptors all come from an adult with an advanced solid tumor such as melanoma, head and neck, liver or kidney cancer.

The chain uses TRBV25-1 and TRBJ1-2, with a weak D call TRBD1 (5 bases). The germline V gene has CDR1 MGHDK and CDR2 SYGVNS. This CDR3 is built from 13 residues. V was shortened by 6 bases and J by 7 bases, with 15 bases between the two germline ends. CDR3 sequence: CASSPGGVSGYTF. DNA for the CDR3: TGTGCCAGCAGCCCCGGGGGAGTCAGTGGCTACACCTTC.

This chain uses TRBV10-1 with TRBJ1-4; 7 nucleotides agree with TRBD1. The CDR3 loop spans 15 amino acids. Germline V gene data show CDR1 as WNHNN and CDR2 as SYGVQD (reference sequence). The J segment lost 1 base and the V segment lost 6 bases, leaving 5 bases of the junction unmatched. The CDR3, as DNA: TGCGCCAGCAGGAAGGGGGCAGGAACTAATGAAAAACTGTTTTTT. Its translation: CASRKGAGTNEKLFF.

The genes are TRBV2 and TRBJ2-7; D remains unclear. This CDR3 has 12 residues. The V end lost 7 bases, the J end lost 0 bases, and 7 bases lay between the germline ends. Germline values: CDR1 SNHLY, CDR2 FYNNEI. CDR3 sequence reads: CASTLSSYEQYF. In DNA, the CDR3 is TGTGCCAGCACTCTAAGCTCCTACGAGCAGTACTTC.

The chain links TRBV4-3 to TRBJ1-2, with a possible D match to TRBD1 (6 bases). V was pared by 3 bases and J by 0 bases, with 11 bases between. The germline V gene encodes CDR1 LGHNA and CDR2 YSLEER. The length of the CDR3 is 15 residues. CDR3 sequence (DNA): TGCGCCAGCAGCCACTTAGGGACACCTAACTATGGCTACACCTTC. It encodes CASSHLGTPNYGYTF.

The chain uses TRBV10-3 and TRBJ1-6; tentatively, D is TRBD1 (5 bases). The CDR3 totals 16 residues. V lost 3 bases, J lost 9 bases, and 18 bases lay in between. Germline V lookup: CDR1 ENHRY, CDR2 SYGVKD. CDR3 DNA sequence: TGTGCCATCAGTGACCCAGGCCAAGGGGTACTTTCACCCCTCCACTTT. It is translated as CAISDPGQGVLSPLHF.

This clone appeared a few times. The chain uses TRBV7-2 and TRBJ2-2; no reliable D call. CDR1 is SGHTA, CDR2 FQGNSA, per germline. V gave up 4 bases and J gave up 8 bases, with 8 bases separating them. The CDR3 consists of 12 residues. The CDR3 loop reads CASSSRTGELFF. The CDR3, as DNA: TGTGCCAGCAGCTCCCGAACAGGGGAGCTGTTTTTT. Using reference TRBV7-2 and TRBJ2-2 for the parts outside the CDR3, the full variable domain is GAGVSQSPSNKVTEKGKDVELRCDPISGHTALYWYRQSLGQGLEFLIYFQGNSAPDKSGLPSDRFSAERTGGSVSTLTIQRTQQEDSAVYLCASSSRTGELFFGEGSRLTVL.

The chain is built from TRBV27 and TRBJ1-4, with TRBD1 as a possible D gene (5 bases). Germline V gene data show CDR1 as MNHEY and CDR2 as SMNVEV (reference sequence). CDR3 length equals 14 residues. The ends were cut back, 3 bases at V and 6 bases at J, with 11 bases in the middle. The CDR3 protein is CASSLVGRHEKLFF. The DNA of the CDR3 is TGTGCCAGCAGTTTGGTGGGGCGTCATGAAAAACTGTTTTTT. The whole variable domain, remainder taken from reference TRBV27 and TRBJ1-4, is EAQVTQNPRYLITVTGKKLTVTCSQNMNHEYMSWYRQDPGLGLRQIYYSMNVEVTDKGDVPEGYKVSRKEKRNFPLILESPSPNQTSLYFCASSLVGRHEKLFFGSGTQLSVL.

The chain uses TRBV6-5 and TRBJ2-3; D is uncertain. The CDR3 is 16 residues long. Germline CDR1 is MNHEY and CDR2 is SVGAGI. Between the trimmed V and J ends, which lost 1 base and 4 bases, there was a span of 15 bases. The CDR3 reads CASSYLSWDSSDTQYF. CDR3 bases: TGTGCCAGCAGTTACTTATCGTGGGATTCGTCAGATACGCAGTATTTT.

V usage is TRBV5-1 and J usage is TRBJ2-7; 7 nucleotides match TRBD2. V gave up 0 bases and J gave up 5 bases; unmatched junction bases: 8. The CDR3 extends over 15 amino acids. Germline CDR1 and CDR2: SGHRS and YFSETQ. The CDR3 bases are TGCGCCAGCAGCTTGGCCAGTGGACTAGGCGACGAGCAGTACTTC. Protein: CASSLASGLGDEQYF.

The chain has TRBV18 and TRBJ2-7, with TRBD1 matching 7 bases. The V and J ends lost 3 bases and 3 bases, in that order; junction bases with no gene match: 2. This CDR3 has 13 residues. Germline loops: CDR1 KGHSH, CDR2 LQKENI. The CDR3 region is CASSPGTDYEQYF. Here the CDR3 DNA reads TGTGCCAGCTCACCTGGGACAGACTACGAGCAGTACTTC.

This sequence joins TRBV5-4 and TRBJ1-2; D is possibly TRBD1 (6 bases). In germline, CDR1 is SGHNT, CDR2 YYREEE (reference sequence). This CDR3 spans 13 amino acids. V shed 4 bases and J shed 5 bases, with 12 bases lying between them. The CDR3 here is CASSPDRQYGYTF. CDR3 DNA: TGTGCCAGCAGCCCGGACAGACAATATGGCTACACCTTC.

This clone has a single count. The CDR3 nucleotides are TGTGCCAGCAGCTTAGATGGACAAGGCTATGGCTACACCTTC. Protein: CASSLDGQGYGYTF. The rearrangement uses TRBV11-2 and TRBJ1-2, with D perhaps TRBD1 (5 bases). Per germline, CDR1 SGHAT and CDR2 FQNNGV. This CDR3 is 14 amino acids long. V was shortened by 0 bases and J by 4 bases, with 9 bases between the two germline ends. Together with reference TRBV11-2 and TRBJ1-2, the CDR3 gives the full variable domain: EAGVAQSPRYKIIEKRQSVAFWCNPISGHATLYWYQQILGQGPKLLIQFQNNGVVDDSQLPKDRFSAERLKGVDSTLKIQPAKLEDSAVYLCASSLDGQGYGYTFGSGTRLTVV.

This chain joins TRBV5-1 and TRBJ2-1; 9 bases map to TRBD2. The V segment lost 4 bases and the J segment 2 bases; nucleotides outside the gene matches: 7. The CDR3 has 16 amino acids. Germline loops: CDR1 SGHRS, CDR2 YFSETQ. CDR3 in amino acids: CASSTNRGGAYNEQFF. CDR3 in DNA: TGCGCCAGCAGCACCAACCGCGGGGGGGCCTACAATGAGCAGTTCTTC. Combining the CDR3 with reference TRBV5-1 and TRBJ2-1 gives the whole variable domain KAGVTQTPRYLIKTRGQQVTLSCSPISGHRSVSWYQQTPGQGLQFLFEYFSETQRNKGNFPGRFSGRQFSNSRSEMNVSTLELGDSALYLCASSTNRGGAYNEQFFGPGTRLTVL.

The chain combines TRBV19 with TRBJ1-4, with no clear D. The length of the CDR3 is 16 residues. V gave up 3 bases and J gave up 7 bases, with 18 bases separating them. Looked up from germline, CDR1 is LNHDA and CDR2 is SQIVND (reference sequence). For the CDR3, the DNA is TGTGCCAGTAGTATTACCGTCGGCACGCTGAGTGAAAAACTGTTTTTT. Amino acids: CASSITVGTLSEKLFF.

CDR3 amino acids: CARTGTSGTGELFF. The DNA for the CDR3 is TGTGCCAGAACCGGGACTAGCGGAACCGGGGAGCTGTTTTTT. The V gene is TRBV7-9, the J gene TRBJ2-2; TRBD2 matches at 11 bases. This CDR3 is 14 amino acids long. Germline V lookup: CDR1 SEHNR, CDR2 FQNEAQ (reference sequence). With V trimmed by 9 bases and J by 5 bases, 5 bases remained unmatched.

This chain connects TRBV6-1 to TRBJ1-5; D possibly corresponds to TRBD1 (6 bases). The ends were cut back, 10 bases at V and 7 bases at J, with 17 bases in the middle. This CDR3 contains 13 residues. Germline lookup yields CDR1 MNHNS and CDR2 SASEGT. The CDR3 DNA follows: TGTGCCACTAAAGCCGAGGGGGACCAGCCCCAGCATTTT. Amino acid sequence: CATKAEGDQPQHF.

The chain uses TRBV29-1 and TRBJ2-1, with 10 nucleotides matching TRBD1. The germline V gene has CDR1 SQVTM and CDR2 ANQGSEA. The CDR3 totals 15 residues. J was trimmed by 5 bases and V by 2 bases; bases with no gene match: 6. The CDR3 reads CSVERDRGPDNEQFF. In nucleotides, the CDR3 is TGCAGCGTTGAAAGGGACAGGGGCCCTGACAATGAGCAGTTCTTC.

This clone was found a few times. CDR3 sequence reads: CATDRDRGQPQHF. The CDR3 DNA reads TGTGCCACCGACCGGGACAGGGGCCAGCCCCAGCATTTT. The V call is TRBV6-1, the J call TRBJ1-5, with 10 bases matching TRBD1. J lost 7 bases, V lost 10 bases, and 7 bases had no gene match. The germline CDR1 and CDR2 sequences are MNHNS and SASEGT. The CDR3 has 13 amino acids.

This chain joins TRBV6-5 and TRBJ2-7; 8 bases line up with TRBD1. The CDR3 length is 14 residues. CDR1 is MNHEY and CDR2 is SVGAGI in the germline V gene. J gave up 4 bases and V 5 bases, and 7 bases lay outside the gene matches. CDR3 in amino acids: CASSRPGQDYEQYF. DNA of the CDR3: TGTGCCAGCAGTCGCCCGGGACAGGATTACGAGCAGTACTTC.

J is TRBJ2-1 and V is TRBV9; 7 bases are shared with TRBD2. Germline V lookup: CDR1 SGDLS, CDR2 YYNGEE. CDR3 length: 16 amino acids. The V and J ends lost 3 bases and 5 bases, in that order; junction bases with no gene match: 11. The CDR3 bases are TGTGCCAGCAGCGCAGACCGGGACTACAGTCACAATGAGCAGTTCTTC. Its translation: CASSADRDYSHNEQFF.

This clone appeared a single time. This chain connects TRBV6-5 to TRBJ1-1; D is ambiguous. Trimming removed 6 bases from V and 3 bases from J, with 8 bases in between. This CDR3 region has 12 residues. The germline V gene has CDR1 MNHEY and CDR2 SVGAGI. The CDR3 sequence: CASSAPYTEAFF. CDR3 in DNA: TGTGCCAGCAGCGCGCCTTACACTGAAGCTTTCTTT.

This chain links TRBV19 with TRBJ1-4; D gene uncertain. Trimming took off 7 bases at V and 3 bases at J, with 12 bases between the two ends. The CDR3 extends over 14 amino acids. Germline CDR1 is LNHDA and CDR2 is SQIVND (reference sequence). The CDR3 DNA follows: TGTGCCAGTAACCCGGACGGATCTAATGAAAAACTGTTTTTT. Its translation: CASNPDGSNEKLFF.

This clone has more than one count but fewer than ten. The rearrangement joins TRBV4-2 to TRBJ2-5; 7 bases line up with TRBD1. There are 14 residues in the CDR3. V lost 0 bases and J lost 5; bases outside the gene matches: 3. Germline V gives CDR1 LGHNA, CDR2 YNFKEQ. The DNA of the CDR3 is TGTGCCAGCAGCCAAGAAGGGGGCGCGGAGACCCAGTACTTC. Its protein product is CASSQEGGAETQYF.

The chain joins TRBV11-2 to TRBJ1-2; no clear D. CDR1 and CDR2 (germline): SGHAT, FQNNGV. CDR3 length equals 13 residues. V lost 0 bases to trimming and J lost 2 bases, with 4 bases between them. CDR3 region: CASSLDRNYGYTF. As DNA, the CDR3 is TGTGCCAGCAGCTTAGATCGGAACTATGGCTACACCTTC. The variable domain in full, with the rest retrieved from reference TRBV11-2 and TRBJ1-2, is EAGVAQSPRYKIIEKRQSVAFWCNPISGHATLYWYQQILGQGPKLLIQFQNNGVVDDSQLPKDRFSAERLKGVDSTLKIQPAKLEDSAVYLCASSLDRNYGYTFGSGTRLTVV.

This sequence joins TRBV6-5 and TRBJ1-2, with 10 positions matching TRBD1. Per the germline V gene, CDR1 is MNHEY and CDR2 is SVGAGI. There are 14 residues in the CDR3. The J segment lost 8 bases and the V segment lost 6 bases, leaving 9 bases of the junction unmatched. In nucleotides, the CDR3 is TGTGCCAGCAGACCCGGGACAGGGGTTCCCGGCTACACCTTC. Encoded protein: CASRPGTGVPGYTF.

The chain links TRBV11-2 to TRBJ2-7, with D hard to call. Germline CDR1 reads SGHAT; CDR2 reads FQNNGV. This CDR3 has 10 amino acids. Trimming removed 5 bases at V and 4 bases at J, with 3 bases between. In DNA, the CDR3 is TGTGCCAGCAGCGTGTACGAGCAGTACTTC. Encoded protein: CASSVYEQYF.

This clone was seen just once. The gene calls are TRBV4-2 and TRBJ2-2; weak D call: TRBD1 (6 bases). The length of the CDR3 is 16 residues. V lost 0 bases to trimming and J lost 4 bases, with 12 bases between them. Germline V gene lookup returns CDR1 LGHNA and CDR2 YNFKEQ. The CDR3 loop is CASSQDQATGTGELFF. CDR3 sequence (DNA): TGTGCCAGCAGCCAAGATCAAGCGACAGGCACCGGGGAGCTGTTTTTT.

V is TRBV5-1 and J is TRBJ1-1, with 9 nucleotides matching TRBD1. This CDR3 is built from 14 residues. The germline gives CDR1 SGHRS, CDR2 YFSETQ. With V trimmed by 3 bases and J by 5 bases, 5 bases remained unmatched. DNA of the CDR3: TGCGCCAGCAGCTGGGACAGGGTTGATACTGAAGCTTTCTTT. Protein sequence: CASSWDRVDTEAFF. The entire variable domain, with the rest obtained from reference TRBV5-1 and TRBJ1-1, is as follows: KAGVTQTPRYLIKTRGQQVTLSCSPISGHRSVSWYQQTPGQGLQFLFEYFSETQRNKGNFPGRFSGRQFSNSRSEMNVSTLELGDSALYLCASSWDRVDTEAFFGQGTRLTVV.

This clone was counted a single time. The V call is TRBV29-1, the J call TRBJ2-7; 9 bases fit TRBD1. The CDR3 consists of 14 residues. Germline V gives CDR1 SQVTM, CDR2 ANQGSEA. With V trimmed by 7 bases and J by 4 bases, 11 bases remained unmatched. CDR3 loop: CSAASGTGYYEQYF. The CDR3 region has the DNA TGCAGCGCAGCTTCCGGGACAGGGTATTACGAGCAGTACTTC.

This clone was detected only a few times. V gene TRBV7-8 combines with J gene TRBJ1-5, with D perhaps matching TRBD1 (5 bases). From germline, CDR1 is SGHVS and CDR2 FQNEAQ. V was cut by 5 bases and J by 0 bases, with 14 bases left in between. The CDR3 consists of 16 residues. CDR3 in amino acids: CASSPMTRASNQPQHF. The CDR3 DNA is TGTGCCAGCAGCCCTATGACCAGGGCTAGCAATCAGCCCCAGCATTTT.